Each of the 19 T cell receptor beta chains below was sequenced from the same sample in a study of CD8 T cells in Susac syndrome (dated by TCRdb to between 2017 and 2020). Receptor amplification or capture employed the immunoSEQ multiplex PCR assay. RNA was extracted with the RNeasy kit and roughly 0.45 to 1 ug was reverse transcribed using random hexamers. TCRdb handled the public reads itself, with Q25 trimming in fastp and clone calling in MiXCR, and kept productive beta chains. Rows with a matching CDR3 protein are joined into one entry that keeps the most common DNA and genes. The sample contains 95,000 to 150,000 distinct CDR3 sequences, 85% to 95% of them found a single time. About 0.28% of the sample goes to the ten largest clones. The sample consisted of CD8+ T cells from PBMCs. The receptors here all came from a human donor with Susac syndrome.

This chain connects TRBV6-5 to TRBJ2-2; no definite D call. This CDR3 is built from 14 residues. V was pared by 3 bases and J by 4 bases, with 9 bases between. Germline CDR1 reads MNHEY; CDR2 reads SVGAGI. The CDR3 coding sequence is TGTGCCAGCAGTTATGGGCTAGGCACCGGGGAGCTGTTTTTT. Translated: CASSYGLGTGELFF.

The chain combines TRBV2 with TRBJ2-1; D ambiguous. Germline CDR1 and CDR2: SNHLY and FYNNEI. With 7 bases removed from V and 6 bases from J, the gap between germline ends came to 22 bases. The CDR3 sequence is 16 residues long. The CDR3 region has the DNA TGTGCCAGCATTCTGAATCGGGTTACCACTACCAATGAGCAGTTCTTC. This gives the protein CASILNRVTTTNEQFF.

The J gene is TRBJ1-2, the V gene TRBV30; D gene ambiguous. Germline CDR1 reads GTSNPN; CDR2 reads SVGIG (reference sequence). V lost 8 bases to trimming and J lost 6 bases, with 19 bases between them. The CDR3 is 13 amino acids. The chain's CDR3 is CAGQPIRENGYTF. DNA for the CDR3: TGTGCCGGGCAGCCGATACGGGAAAATGGCTACACCTTC.

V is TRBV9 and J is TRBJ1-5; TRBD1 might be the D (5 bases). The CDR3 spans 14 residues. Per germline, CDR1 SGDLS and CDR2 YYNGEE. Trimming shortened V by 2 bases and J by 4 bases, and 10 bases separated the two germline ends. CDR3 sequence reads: CASSVGGLNQPQHF. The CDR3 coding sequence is TGTGCCAGCAGCGTTGGGGGGTTGAATCAGCCCCAGCATTTT. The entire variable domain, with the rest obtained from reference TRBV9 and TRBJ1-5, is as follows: DSGVTQTPKHLITATGQRVTLRCSPRSGDLSVYWYQQSLDQGLQFLIQYYNGEERAKGNILERFSAQQFPDLHSELNLSSLELGDSALYFCASSVGGLNQPQHFGDGTRLSIL.

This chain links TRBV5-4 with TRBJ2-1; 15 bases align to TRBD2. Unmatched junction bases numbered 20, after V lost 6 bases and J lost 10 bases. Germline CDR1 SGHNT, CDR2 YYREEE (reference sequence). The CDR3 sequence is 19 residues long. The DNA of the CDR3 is TGTGCCAGCAACCGTGGGGGACTAGCGGGGGGAATTAAGAGTTCGGAGCAGTTCTTC. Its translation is CASNRGGLAGGIKSSEQFF.

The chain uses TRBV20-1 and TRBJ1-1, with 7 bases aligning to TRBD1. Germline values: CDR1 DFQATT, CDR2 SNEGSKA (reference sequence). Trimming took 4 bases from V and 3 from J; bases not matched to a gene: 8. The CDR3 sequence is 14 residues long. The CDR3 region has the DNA TGCAGTGCTATGGAGCCAGGGGGAGACACTGAAGCTTTCTTT. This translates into CSAMEPGGDTEAFF.

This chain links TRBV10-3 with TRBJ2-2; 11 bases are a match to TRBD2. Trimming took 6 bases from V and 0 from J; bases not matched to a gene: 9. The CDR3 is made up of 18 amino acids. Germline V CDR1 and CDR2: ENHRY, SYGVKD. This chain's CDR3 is CAISLAGGPNANTGELFF. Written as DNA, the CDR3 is TGTGCCATCAGCCTAGCGGGGGGCCCTAACGCGAACACCGGGGAGCTGTTTTTT.

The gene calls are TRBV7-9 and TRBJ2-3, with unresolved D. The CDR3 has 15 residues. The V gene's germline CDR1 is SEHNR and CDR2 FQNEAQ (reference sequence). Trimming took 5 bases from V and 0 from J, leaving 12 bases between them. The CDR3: CASSPSGVSTDTQYF. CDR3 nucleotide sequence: TGTGCCAGCAGCCCTAGTGGGGTTAGCACAGATACGCAGTATTTT. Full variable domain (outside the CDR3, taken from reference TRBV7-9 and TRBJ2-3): DTGVSQNPRHKITKRGQNVTFRCDPISEHNRLYWYRQTLGQGPEFLTYFQNEAQLEKSRLLSDRFSAERPKGSFSTLEIQRTEQGDSAMYLCASSPSGVSTDTQYFGPGTRLTVL.

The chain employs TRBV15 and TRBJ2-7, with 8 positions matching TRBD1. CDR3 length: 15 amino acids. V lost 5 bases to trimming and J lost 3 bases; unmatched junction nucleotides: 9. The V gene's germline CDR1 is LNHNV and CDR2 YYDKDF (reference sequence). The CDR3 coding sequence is TGTGCCACCAGCGACAGGGGTAGTTCTGACTACGAGCAGTACTTC. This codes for CATSDRGSSDYEQYF.

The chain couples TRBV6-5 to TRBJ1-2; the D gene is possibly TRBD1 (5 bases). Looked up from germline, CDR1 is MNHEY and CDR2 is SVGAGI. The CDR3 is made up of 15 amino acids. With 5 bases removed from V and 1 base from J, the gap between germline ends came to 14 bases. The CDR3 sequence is CASSAQGGYNYGYTF. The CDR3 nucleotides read TGTGCCAGCAGTGCCCAGGGAGGGTATAACTATGGCTACACCTTC.

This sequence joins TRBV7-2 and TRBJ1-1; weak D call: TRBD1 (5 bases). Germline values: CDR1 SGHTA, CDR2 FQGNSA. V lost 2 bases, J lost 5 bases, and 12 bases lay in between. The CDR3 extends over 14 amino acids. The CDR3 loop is CASSLLREGTEAFF. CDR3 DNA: TGTGCCAGCAGCTTACTCAGGGAGGGGACTGAAGCTTTCTTT.

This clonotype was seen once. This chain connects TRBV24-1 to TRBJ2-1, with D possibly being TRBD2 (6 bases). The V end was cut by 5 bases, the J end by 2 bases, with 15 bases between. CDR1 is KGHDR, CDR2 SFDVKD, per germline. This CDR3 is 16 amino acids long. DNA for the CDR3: TGTGCCACCAGTGCCGACCGGGACTTACCCTACAATGAGCAGTTCTTC. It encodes CATSADRDLPYNEQFF.

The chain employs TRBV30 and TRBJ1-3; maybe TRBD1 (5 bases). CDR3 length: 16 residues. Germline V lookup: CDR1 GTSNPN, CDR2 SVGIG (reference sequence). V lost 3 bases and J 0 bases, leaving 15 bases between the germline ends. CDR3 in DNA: TGTGCCTGGAGGGGTATTGGGGCAGCCTCTGGAAACACCATATATTTT. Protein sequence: CAWRGIGAASGNTIYF.

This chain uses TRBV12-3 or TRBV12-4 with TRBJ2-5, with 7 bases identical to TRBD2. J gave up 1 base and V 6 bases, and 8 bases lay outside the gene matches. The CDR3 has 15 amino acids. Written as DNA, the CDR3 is TGTGCCAGCAGCGCCGAAGCGGGGACCCAAGAGACCCAGTACTTC. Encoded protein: CASSAEAGTQETQYF.

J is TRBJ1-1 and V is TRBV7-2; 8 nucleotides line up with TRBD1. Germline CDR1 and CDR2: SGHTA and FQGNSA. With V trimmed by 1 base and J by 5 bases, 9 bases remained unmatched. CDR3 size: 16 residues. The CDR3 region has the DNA TGTGCCAGCAGCTTAGTTCGGACAGGGAGTGAAACTGAAGCTTTCTTT. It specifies CASSLVRTGSETEAFF.

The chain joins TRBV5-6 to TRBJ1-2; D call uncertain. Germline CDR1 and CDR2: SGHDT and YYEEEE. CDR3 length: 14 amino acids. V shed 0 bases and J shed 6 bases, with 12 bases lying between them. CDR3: CASSLGPEGHGYTF. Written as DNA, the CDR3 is TGTGCCAGCAGCTTGGGACCTGAAGGCCATGGCTACACCTTC.

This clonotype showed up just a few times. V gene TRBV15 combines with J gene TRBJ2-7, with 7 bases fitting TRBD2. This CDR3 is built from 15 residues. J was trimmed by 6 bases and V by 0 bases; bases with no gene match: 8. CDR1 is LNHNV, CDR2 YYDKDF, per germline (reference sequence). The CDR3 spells CATSRDMGGGGEQYF. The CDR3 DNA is TGTGCCACCAGCAGAGATATGGGAGGCGGGGGCGAGCAGTACTTC.

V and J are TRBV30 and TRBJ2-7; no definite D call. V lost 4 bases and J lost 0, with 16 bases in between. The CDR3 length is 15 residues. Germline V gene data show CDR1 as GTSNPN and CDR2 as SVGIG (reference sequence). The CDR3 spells CAWTARILNSYEQYF. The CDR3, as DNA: TGTGCCTGGACCGCAAGAATCCTCAACTCCTACGAGCAGTACTTC.

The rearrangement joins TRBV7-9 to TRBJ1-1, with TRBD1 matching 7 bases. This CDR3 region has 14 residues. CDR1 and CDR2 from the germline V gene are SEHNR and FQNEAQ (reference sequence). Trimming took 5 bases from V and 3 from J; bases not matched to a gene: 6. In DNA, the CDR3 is TGTGCCAGCAGCCCGCCCAGGGGGTACACTGAAGCTTTCTTT. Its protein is CASSPPRGYTEAFF.